The entry below describes one T cell receptor beta chain. CDR1 is KGHSH, CDR2 LQKENI, per germline. This CDR3 has 14 residues. V lost 3 bases and J 6 bases, leaving 12 bases between the germline ends. The data belong to a study of blood T cell repertoires in COVID-19. Study-level background: Samples of COVID-19 (acute and convalescent) were obtained from the United States, Italy and Spain. T cells, B-cell-depleted T cells, or PBMCs provided the cDNA or gDNA that served as material.

In the authors' methods: Nucleated cell number was recorded as an estimate derived from reference gene primer amplification. Sequenced by immunoSEQ multiplex PCR; TCRdb stores in-frame clones only, minus some. That table is the source of V, J and clone size, and D and trimming were worked out from the DNA. Of about 25,000 clones listed, around 85% are singletons. This clonotype was sampled from a woman older than 75 with acute or convalescent COVID-19. Sequenced input: peripheral blood. This chain connects TRBV18 to TRBJ2-1, with D perhaps matching TRBD2 (6 bases). The CDR3: CASSPLTSGNEQFF. The DNA for the CDR3 is TGTGCCAGCTCACCGTTGACTAGTGGCAATGAGCAGTTCTTC.